This entry lists 29 T cell receptor beta chains sequenced from one sample in a study of T cell repertoires in cytomegalovirus infection. MiXCR, applied by TCRdb to the reads, yields one record per CDR3 protein. Among about 920,000 distinct CDR3 sequences, around a third were seen once, and the ten largest hold about 14%. The antigens for these receptors are not known. The sample in question was cultured CD8+ T cells from PBMCs, obtained from culture after CMV antigen stimulation. Receptor source: a human donor in good health (CMV status not recorded). Some clones in this sample may be carry-over from other donors' samples.

The chain is built from TRBV5-1 and TRBJ1-4; 9 bases align to TRBD1. Unmatched junction bases numbered 8, after V lost 3 bases and J lost 8 bases. The germline gives CDR1 SGHRS, CDR2 YFSETQ. This CDR3 comprises 15 residues. The DNA of the CDR3 is TGCGCCAGCAGCTGGGCGGACAGGGGTGAAGAAAAACTGTTTTTT. This codes for CASSWADRGEEKLFF.

This clonotype has just a few counts. This chain uses TRBV7-9 with TRBJ2-1, with 10 positions matching TRBD2. This CDR3 is 18 amino acids long. Germline values: CDR1 SEHNR, CDR2 FQNEAQ (reference sequence). V gave up 5 bases and J gave up 0 bases; unmatched junction bases: 10. CDR3: CASSPYPTSGHSYNEQFF. The CDR3 nucleotides are TGTGCCAGCAGCCCCTACCCGACTAGCGGGCACTCCTACAATGAGCAGTTCTTC.

This clonotype was counted between two and nine times. The chain joins TRBV4-1 to TRBJ2-2, with D possibly being TRBD2 (6 bases). The CDR3 has 14 amino acids. V gave up 4 bases and J gave up 7 bases, with 13 bases separating them. The germline CDR1 and CDR2 sequences are MGHRA and YSYEKL. The CDR3 DNA reads TGCGCCAGCAGCCCGGGCGGGGCAGGCGGGGAGCTGTTTTTT. Residues: CASSPGGAGGELFF.

This clonotype was counted only a few times. The V call is TRBV19, the J call TRBJ2-1; D remains unclear. This CDR3 region has 12 residues. The germline gives CDR1 LNHDA, CDR2 SQIVND (reference sequence). V was trimmed by 4 bases and J by 10 bases, leaving 11 bases between them. CDR3 coding DNA: TGTGCCAGTAGTACGAGCAACCTGGAGCAGTTCTTC. Translation gives CASSTSNLEQFF.

The J gene is TRBJ1-2, the V gene TRBV9; 7 nucleotides match TRBD1. The length of the CDR3 is 14 residues. V trimming: 4 bases; J trimming: 2 bases; junction bases outside the gene matches: 5. Germline V gives CDR1 SGDLS, CDR2 YYNGEE. CDR3 protein: CASSPGDRNYGYTF. Written as DNA, the CDR3 is TGTGCCAGCAGCCCCGGGGACAGAAACTATGGCTACACCTTC.

This clonotype was counted between two and nine times. The chain combines TRBV6-2 or TRBV6-3 with TRBJ2-3; possibly TRBD1 for D (6 bases). The CDR3 is 15 residues long. CDR1 is MNHEY and CDR2 is SVGEGT in the germline V gene. The V gene lost 2 bases and the J gene lost 3 bases, with 12 bases spanning the gap. CDR3 bases: TGTGCCAGCAGTTACGTGGACAGTAGAACAGATACGCAGTATTTT. Translating it yields CASSYVDSRTDTQYF.

This clonotype appeared many times. This sequence joins TRBV7-6 and TRBJ2-1; D may match TRBD1 or TRBD2 (5 bases each). This CDR3 is built from 12 residues. Trimming removed 3 bases from V and 8 bases from J, with 8 bases in between. Germline V gene sequence: CDR1 SGHVS, CDR2 FNYEAQ. The CDR3 DNA reads as TGTGCCAGCAGCTTGGGGCGGGATGAGCAGTTCTTC. This gives the protein CASSLGRDEQFF.

The gene calls are TRBV18 and TRBJ1-1; D remains unclear. Germline CDR1 KGHSH, CDR2 LQKENI. CDR3 length: 20 residues. Trimming took 3 bases from V and 1 from J, leaving 27 bases between them. DNA for the CDR3: TGTGCCAGCTCACCCGATATAAGAGACATCATCATAAAGGGGAACACTGAAGCTTTCTTT. Residues: CASSPDIRDIIIKGNTEAFF.

For this clonotype: Possible read error: a much larger clone is one base away. The rearrangement joins TRBV7-6 to TRBJ1-1, with 7 bases aligning to TRBD1. Germline CDR1 and CDR2: SGHVS and FNYEAQ. The CDR3 is made up of 14 amino acids. V was clipped by 1 base and J by 3 bases; unmatched bases: 2. Here the CDR3 DNA reads TGTGCCAGCAGCTTAGAGGGGGCTGACACTGAAGCTTTCTTT. As protein: CASSLEGADTEAFF. Complete variable domain (other parts from reference TRBV7-6 and TRBJ1-1): GAGVSQSPRYKVTKRGQDVALRCDPISGHVSLYWYRQALGQGPEFLTYFNYEAQQDKSGLPNDRFSAERPEGSISTLTIQRTEQRDSAMYRCASSLEGADTEAFFGQGTRLTVV.

The rearrangement links TRBV15 to TRBJ2-1, with 11 nucleotides matching TRBD2. The germline gives CDR1 LNHNV, CDR2 YYDKDF (reference sequence). CDR3 length: 15 residues. The V gene end was trimmed by 3 bases and the J gene end by 10 bases; junction bases not matched to a gene: 8. The CDR3 reads CATSSASGGTTEQFF. The CDR3 region has the DNA TGTGCCACCAGCAGCGCTAGCGGGGGGACTACCGAGCAGTTCTTC.

Note on this clonotype: A read error may produce the germline difference seen at one junction end. This rearrangement joins TRBV5-1 to TRBJ2-7; 9 bases agree with TRBD1. Germline CDR1 reads SGHRS; CDR2 reads YFSETQ. The CDR3 runs to 14 residues. CDR3 nucleotides: TGCGCCAACAGCTTGCAACAGGGGGCTGCCGAGCAGTACTTC. Protein: CANSLQQGAAEQYF.

V and J are TRBV20-1 and TRBJ2-7; 8 bases align to TRBD1. Germline trimming cut 0 bases from V and 2 bases from J; bases unmatched to any gene: 3. Germline lookup yields CDR1 DFQATT and CDR2 SNEGSKA (reference sequence). This CDR3 has 14 amino acids. The CDR3 coding sequence is TGCAGTGCTAGAGATGAACAGGGGGCCTACGAGCAGTACTTC. It encodes CSARDEQGAYEQYF.

The chain recombines TRBV11-2 with TRBJ1-2; TRBD1 agrees at 7 bases. There are 17 residues in the CDR3. Germline trimming cut 6 bases from V and 4 bases from J; bases unmatched to any gene: 17. Per germline, CDR1 SGHAT and CDR2 FQNNGV. The CDR3 sequence: CASSLLPEGAVVYGYTF. The CDR3 DNA is TGTGCCAGCAGTCTTCTGCCGGAGGGGGCGGTCGTCTATGGCTACACCTTC.

This clonotype was seen only a few times. The chain carries TRBV7-9 and TRBJ1-2; 8 nucleotides line up with TRBD1. Germline V CDR1 and CDR2: SEHNR, FQNEAQ (reference sequence). There are 14 residues in the CDR3. V was clipped by 7 bases and J by 6 bases; unmatched bases: 10. CDR3 residues: CASTLGQGSNGYTF. Here the CDR3 DNA reads TGTGCCAGCACCCTAGGACAGGGTTCGAATGGCTACACCTTC. Supplemented by reference TRBV7-9 and TRBJ1-2, the full variable domain reads DTGVSQNPRHKITKRGQNVTFRCDPISEHNRLYWYRQTLGQGPEFLTYFQNEAQLEKSRLLSDRFSAERPKGSFSTLEIQRTEQGDSAMYLCASTLGQGSNGYTFGSGTRLTVV.

The chain links TRBV28 to TRBJ1-5; D is undetermined. This CDR3 contains 14 residues. The germline V gene encodes CDR1 MDHEN and CDR2 SYDVKM. Trimming took off 2 bases at V and 4 bases at J, with 9 bases between the two ends. CDR3 in DNA: TGTGCCAGCAGTTTAAGGCGGATAAATCAGCCCCAGCATTTT. Amino acid sequence: CASSLRRINQPQHF.

This clonotype was counted only a few times. The chain has TRBV5-1 and TRBJ2-3; D remains ambiguous. Germline loops: CDR1 SGHRS, CDR2 YFSETQ. The CDR3 runs 12 residues. V lost 0 bases, J lost 11 bases, and 10 bases lay in between. The CDR3 nucleotides are TGCGCCAGCAGCTTGGACCGGGTTAAGCAGTATTTT. Translated, it gives CASSLDRVKQYF.

This clonotype showed up just a few times. The chain combines TRBV5-4 with TRBJ1-2, with D possibly being TRBD1 (5 bases). Germline V gene data show CDR1 as SGHNT and CDR2 as YYREEE (reference sequence). The CDR3 consists of 16 residues. V was shortened by 1 base and J by 1 base, with 14 bases between the two germline ends. Here the CDR3 reads CASSLIDRDLNYGYTF. The CDR3 DNA is TGTGCCAGCAGCTTGATCGACAGAGACCTTAACTATGGCTACACCTTC. The full variable domain, completed using reference TRBV5-4 and TRBJ1-2, is ETGVTQSPTHLIKTRGQQVTLRCSSQSGHNTVSWYQQALGQGPQFIFQYYREEENGRGNFPPRFSGLQFPNYSSELNVNALELDDSALYLCASSLIDRDLNYGYTFGSGTRLTVV.

This clonotype was seen more than once but under ten times. V is TRBV4-2 and J is TRBJ1-5; D gene unclear. CDR3 size: 16 residues. Between the trimmed V and J ends, which lost 0 bases and 0 bases, there was a span of 9 bases. CDR1 is LGHNA and CDR2 is YNFKEQ in the germline V gene. Written as DNA, the CDR3 is TGTGCCAGCAGCCAAGAGAGGCAAGATAGCAATCAGCCCCAGCATTTT. Protein product: CASSQERQDSNQPQHF.

Notes on this clonotype: A much larger clonotype is one base distant, so this may be a read error. The gene calls are TRBV7-8 and TRBJ1-1; D is ambiguous. This CDR3 is built from 14 residues. In germline, CDR1 is SGHVS, CDR2 FQNEAQ. CDR3 nucleotide sequence: TGTACCAGCAGCTTCTGGACTGGGAACACTGAAGCTTTCTTT. It specifies CTSSFWTGNTEAFF.

The chain links TRBV24-1 to TRBJ2-5, with 11 bases fitting TRBD2. CDR3 length equals 16 residues. Trimming cost V 5 bases and J 2 bases; bases outside gene matches: 6. Germline V gene data show CDR1 as KGHDR and CDR2 as SFDVKD. The CDR3 bases are TGTGCCACCAGTGGCAAACTAGCGGGGGAGCAAGAGACCCAGTACTTC. Its translation is CATSGKLAGEQETQYF.

This chain connects TRBV9 to TRBJ1-2; D remains unclear. In germline, CDR1 is SGDLS, CDR2 YYNGEE. Trimming left V 2 bases short and J 6 bases short, with 14 bases between. The CDR3 has 14 residues. CDR3 sequence (DNA): TGTGCCAGCAGCGTGGGATTTGGGCGAGATGGCTACACCTTC. The encoded protein is CASSVGFGRDGYTF.

V gene TRBV6-5 combines with J gene TRBJ1-1, with 9 bases fitting TRBD1. Germline trimming cut 6 bases from V and 4 bases from J; bases unmatched to any gene: 3. From germline, CDR1 is MNHEY and CDR2 SVGAGI. The CDR3 length is 13 residues. The CDR3 protein is CASRDRGGTEAFF. The CDR3 DNA is TGTGCCAGCAGGGACAGGGGCGGCACTGAAGCTTTCTTT.

On this clonotype: Possible read error: a much larger clone is one base away. V gene TRBV7-6 combines with J gene TRBJ2-5, with 7 nucleotides matching TRBD1. The V and J ends lost 4 bases and 4 bases, in that order; junction bases with no gene match: 18. The CDR3 loop spans 18 amino acids. In germline, CDR1 is SGHVS, CDR2 FNYEAQ. The CDR3 bases are TGTGCCAGCAGCTCCGACAGGGTCGGGGAAAGTTACGGAGAGACCCAGTACTTC. Its translation is CASSSDRVGESYGETQYF.

The chain recombines TRBV7-9 with TRBJ1-5, with 8 positions matching TRBD1. V gave up 5 bases and J gave up 5 bases; unmatched junction bases: 5. This CDR3 has 14 residues. Germline V lookup: CDR1 SEHNR, CDR2 FQNEAQ (reference sequence). The CDR3 protein is CASSNTTGDQPQHF. As DNA, the CDR3 is TGTGCCAGCAGCAACACGACAGGGGATCAGCCCCAGCATTTT.

This clonotype was seen only a few times. The CDR3 nucleotides read TGTGCCAGCAGCTTTAAGTATGCCCGGGCTCAAGAGACCCAGTACTTC. It codes for CASSFKYARAQETQYF. The chain combines TRBV11-2 with TRBJ2-5, with no clear D. CDR1 and CDR2 (germline): SGHAT, FQNNGV. The CDR3 runs to 16 residues. Deletions cut 3 bases from V and 2 bases from J, with 16 bases between.

The chain carries TRBV10-3 and TRBJ1-1; no clear D gene. Between the trimmed V and J ends, which lost 3 bases and 0 bases, there was a span of 14 bases. The CDR3 extends over 16 amino acids. CDR1 is ENHRY and CDR2 is SYGVKD in the germline V gene. CDR3 loop: CAISDLGDNMNTEAFF. Written as DNA, the CDR3 is TGTGCCATCAGTGATCTGGGAGATAACATGAACACTGAAGCTTTCTTT.

The chain recombines TRBV20-1 with TRBJ2-7, with D perhaps matching TRBD1 (6 bases). CDR3 length: 15 amino acids. Germline V lookup: CDR1 DFQATT, CDR2 SNEGSKA (reference sequence). V shed 5 bases and J shed 2 bases, with 19 bases lying between them. The CDR3 spells CSAEGPGDEAYEQYF. For the CDR3, the DNA is TGCAGTGCTGAGGGGCCAGGGGACGAGGCCTACGAGCAGTACTTC.

The sample holds many counts of this clonotype. This chain joins TRBV7-4 and TRBJ1-2; D is undetermined. V was pared by 2 bases and J by 13 bases, with 5 bases between. This CDR3 is built from 9 residues. Germline CDR1 and CDR2: SGHVT and SQSDAQ. DNA for the CDR3: TGTGCCAGCAGCTTAAGGACCACCTTC. Protein sequence: CASSLRTTF.

The table lists this clonotype with a count of one. This may be a read error, as it is one base from a much larger clone. This chain links TRBV12-3 or TRBV12-4 with TRBJ1-1; 9 nucleotides agree with TRBD1. Trimming at V came to 4 bases and at J to 5 bases, leaving 5 bases not matched to a gene. The length of the CDR3 is 14 residues. The CDR3 here is CASSWTGDMTEAFF. The CDR3 nucleotides are TGTGCCAGCAGTTGGACAGGGGATATGACTGAAGCTTTCTTT.